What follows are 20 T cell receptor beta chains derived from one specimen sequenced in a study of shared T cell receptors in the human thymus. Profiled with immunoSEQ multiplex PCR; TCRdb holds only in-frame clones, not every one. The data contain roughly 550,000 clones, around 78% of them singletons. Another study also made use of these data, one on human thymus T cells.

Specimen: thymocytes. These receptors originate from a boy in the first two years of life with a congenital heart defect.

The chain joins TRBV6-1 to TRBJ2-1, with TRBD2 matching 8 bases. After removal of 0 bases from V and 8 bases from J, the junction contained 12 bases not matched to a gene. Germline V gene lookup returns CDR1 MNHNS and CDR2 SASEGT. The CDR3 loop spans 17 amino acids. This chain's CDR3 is CASSEASTGTRCDEQFF. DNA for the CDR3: TGTGCCAGCAGTGAAGCGTCCACCGGGACTAGATGCGATGAGCAGTTCTTC.

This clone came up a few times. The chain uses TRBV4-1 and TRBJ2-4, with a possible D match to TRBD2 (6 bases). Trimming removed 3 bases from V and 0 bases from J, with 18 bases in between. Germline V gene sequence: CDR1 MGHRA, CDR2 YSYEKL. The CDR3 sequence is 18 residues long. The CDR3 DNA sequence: TGCGCCAGCAGCCAGAACGGGAGTCAGATTATAGCCAAAAACATTCAGTACTTC. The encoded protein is CASSQNGSQIIAKNIQYF.

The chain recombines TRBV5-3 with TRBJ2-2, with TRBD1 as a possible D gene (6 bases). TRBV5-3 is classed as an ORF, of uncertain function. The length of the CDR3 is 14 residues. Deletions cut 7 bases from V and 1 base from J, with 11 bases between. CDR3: CARAPTGNTGELFF. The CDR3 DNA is TGTGCCAGAGCTCCGACAGGGAACACCGGGGAGCTGTTTTTT.

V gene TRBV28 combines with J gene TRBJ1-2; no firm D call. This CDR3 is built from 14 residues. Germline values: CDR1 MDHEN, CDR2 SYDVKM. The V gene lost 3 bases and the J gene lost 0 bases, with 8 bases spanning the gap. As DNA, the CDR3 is TGTGCCAGCAGTTTCACGGGGTCTAACTATGGCTACACCTTC. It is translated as CASSFTGSNYGYTF.

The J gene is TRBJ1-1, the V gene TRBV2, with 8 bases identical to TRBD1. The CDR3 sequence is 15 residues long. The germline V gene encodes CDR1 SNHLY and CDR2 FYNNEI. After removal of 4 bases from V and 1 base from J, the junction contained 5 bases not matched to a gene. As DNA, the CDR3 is TGTGCCAGCAGTGTTGGACAGGGATGGAACACTGAAGCTTTCTTT. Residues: CASSVGQGWNTEAFF.

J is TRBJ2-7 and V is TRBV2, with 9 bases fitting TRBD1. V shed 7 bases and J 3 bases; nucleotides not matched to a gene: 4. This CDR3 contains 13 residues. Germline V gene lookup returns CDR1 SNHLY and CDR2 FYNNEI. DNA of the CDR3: TGTGCCAGCAACGGACAGGGGAACTACGAGCAGTACTTC. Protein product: CASNGQGNYEQYF.

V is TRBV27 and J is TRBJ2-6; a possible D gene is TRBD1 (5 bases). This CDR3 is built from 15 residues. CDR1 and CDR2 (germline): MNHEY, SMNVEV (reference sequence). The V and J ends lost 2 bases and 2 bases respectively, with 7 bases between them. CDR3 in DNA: TGTGCCAGCAGTTTAAACAGGACTGGGGCCAACGTCCTGACTTTC. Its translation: CASSLNRTGANVLTF.

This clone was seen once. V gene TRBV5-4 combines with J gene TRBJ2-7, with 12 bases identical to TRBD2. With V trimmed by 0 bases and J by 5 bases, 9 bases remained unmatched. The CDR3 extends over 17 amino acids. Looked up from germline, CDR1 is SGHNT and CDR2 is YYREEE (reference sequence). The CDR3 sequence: CASSLASGRVGGDEQYF. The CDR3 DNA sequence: TGTGCCAGCAGCTTGGCTAGCGGGAGGGTCGGGGGCGACGAGCAGTACTTC.

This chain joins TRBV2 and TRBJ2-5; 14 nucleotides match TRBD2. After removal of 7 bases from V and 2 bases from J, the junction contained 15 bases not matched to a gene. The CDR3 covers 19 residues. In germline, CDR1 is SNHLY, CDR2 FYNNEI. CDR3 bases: TGTGCCAGCACGATACCCCCGGGACTAGCGGGAGAGGGGCAAGAGACCCAGTACTTC. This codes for CASTIPPGLAGEGQETQYF.

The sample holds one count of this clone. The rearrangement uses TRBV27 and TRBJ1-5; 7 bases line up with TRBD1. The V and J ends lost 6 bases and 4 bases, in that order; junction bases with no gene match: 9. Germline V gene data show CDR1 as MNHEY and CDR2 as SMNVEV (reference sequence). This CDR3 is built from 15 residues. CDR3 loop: CASRTLGTANQPQHF. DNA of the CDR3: TGTGCCAGCAGAACCCTCGGGACAGCTAATCAGCCCCAGCATTTT.

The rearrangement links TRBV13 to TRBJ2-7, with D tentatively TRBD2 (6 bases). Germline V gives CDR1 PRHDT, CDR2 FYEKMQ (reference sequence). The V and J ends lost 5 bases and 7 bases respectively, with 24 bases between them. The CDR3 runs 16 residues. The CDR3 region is CASSRPSIGGGLEQYF. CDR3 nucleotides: TGTGCCAGCAGCCGACCCTCAATCGGGGGAGGCTTAGAGCAGTACTTC. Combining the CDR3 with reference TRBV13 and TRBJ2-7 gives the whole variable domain AAGVIQSPRHLIKEKRETATLKCYPIPRHDTVYWYQQGPGQDPQFLISFYEKMQSDKGSIPDRFSAQQFSDYHSELNMSSLELGDSALYFCASSRPSIGGGLEQYFGPGTRLTVT.

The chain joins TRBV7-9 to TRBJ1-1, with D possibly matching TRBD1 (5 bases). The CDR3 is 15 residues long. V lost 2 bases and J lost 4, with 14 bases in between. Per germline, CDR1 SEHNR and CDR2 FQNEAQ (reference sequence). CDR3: CASSLPPLRGTEAFF. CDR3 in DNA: TGTGCCAGCAGCTTACCCCCTCTTAGGGGCACTGAAGCTTTCTTT.

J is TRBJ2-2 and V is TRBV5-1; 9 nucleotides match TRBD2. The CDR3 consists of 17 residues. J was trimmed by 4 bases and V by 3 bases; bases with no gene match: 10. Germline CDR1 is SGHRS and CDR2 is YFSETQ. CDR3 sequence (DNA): TGCGCCAGCAGCTCGGGGGCACTAGCGGGTGGCACCGGGGAGCTGTTTTTT. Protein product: CASSSGALAGGTGELFF.

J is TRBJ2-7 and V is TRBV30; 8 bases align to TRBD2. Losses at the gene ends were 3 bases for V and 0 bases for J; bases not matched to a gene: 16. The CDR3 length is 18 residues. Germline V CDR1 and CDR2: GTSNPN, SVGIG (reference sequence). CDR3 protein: CAWSATLTSGKSSYEQYF. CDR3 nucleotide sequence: TGTGCCTGGAGCGCAACCCTTACTAGCGGCAAAAGCTCCTACGAGCAGTACTTC.

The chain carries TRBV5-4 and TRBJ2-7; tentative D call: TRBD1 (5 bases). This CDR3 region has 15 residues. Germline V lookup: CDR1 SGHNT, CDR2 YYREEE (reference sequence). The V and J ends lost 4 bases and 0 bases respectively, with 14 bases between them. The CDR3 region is CASSPTESTSYEQYF. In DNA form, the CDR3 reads TGTGCCAGCAGCCCGACAGAATCCACCTCCTACGAGCAGTACTTC.

The CDR3 protein is CASSRGPLLDIQYF. Written as DNA, the CDR3 is TGTGCCAGTAGTAGGGGGCCCCTCTTGGACATTCAGTACTTC. J is TRBJ2-4 and V is TRBV19, with a weak D call TRBD1 (6 bases). CDR3 size: 14 residues. Germline CDR1 LNHDA, CDR2 SQIVND (reference sequence). The V end lost 4 bases, the J end lost 8 bases, and 15 bases lay between the germline ends.

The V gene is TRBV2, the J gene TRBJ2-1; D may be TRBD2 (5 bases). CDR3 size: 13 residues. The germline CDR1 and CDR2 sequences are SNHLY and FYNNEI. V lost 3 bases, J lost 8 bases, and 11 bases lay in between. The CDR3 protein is CASSEAGRDEQFF. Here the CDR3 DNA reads TGTGCCAGCAGTGAGGCGGGCCGGGATGAGCAGTTCTTC. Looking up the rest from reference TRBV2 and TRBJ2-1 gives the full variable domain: EPEVTQTPSHQVTQMGQEVILRCVPISNHLYFYWYRQILGQKVEFLVSFYNNEISEKSEIFDDQFSVERPDGSNFTLKIRSTKLEDSAMYFCASSEAGRDEQFFGPGTRLTVL.

CDR3 in DNA: TGTGCCAGCAGCGCGCCGGGGGAGGACACTGAAGCTTTCTTT. Its protein product is CASSAPGEDTEAFF. J is TRBJ1-1 and V is TRBV11-3; possibly TRBD1 for D (5 bases). Trimming shortened V by 5 bases and J by 3 bases, and 13 bases separated the two germline ends. The CDR3 has 14 residues. Germline V CDR1 and CDR2: SGHNT, YENEEA.

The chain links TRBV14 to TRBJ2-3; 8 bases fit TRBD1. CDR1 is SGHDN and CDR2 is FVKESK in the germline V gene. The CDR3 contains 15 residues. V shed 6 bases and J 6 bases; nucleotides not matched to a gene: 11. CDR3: CASRLGQDERDTQYF. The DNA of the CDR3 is TGTGCCAGCAGGTTGGGACAGGACGAACGGGATACGCAGTATTTT. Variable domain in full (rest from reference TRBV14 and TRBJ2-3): EAGVTQFPSHSVIEKGQTVTLRCDPISGHDNLYWYRRVMGKEIKFLLHFVKESKQDESGMPNNRFLAERTGGTYSTLKVQPAELEDSGVYFCASRLGQDERDTQYFGPGTRLTVL.

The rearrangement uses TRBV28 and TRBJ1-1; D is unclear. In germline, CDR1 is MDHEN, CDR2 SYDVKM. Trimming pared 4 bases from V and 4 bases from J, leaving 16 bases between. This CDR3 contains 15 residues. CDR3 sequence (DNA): TGTGCCAGCAGTTCCCACCGTTGGGCCAGCACTGAAGCTTTCTTT. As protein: CASSSHRWASTEAFF.